The source of this T cell receptor (beta chain) is a study of human T cells and chemical hapten exposure. Across the whole study: Small pooled library volume differences mainly caused per-sample TCR yield variation. General observations from the study: Donor immune responses may differ from healthy people's, since all donors had alopecia.

The study used a library that attached unique molecular identifiers to individual cDNA molecules. TCRdb called the RACE reads again in MiXCR, with one record for every CDR3 protein. The table shows 65,000 to 70,000 distinct CDR3 sequences, with 11% occurring only once. This clonotype appeared many times. The target antigen is unknown. Stated time point: pre-sensitization, week 0. Indicated treatment: therapeutic diphenylcyclopropenone sensitization with weekly scalp DPC. This CDR3 region has 14 residues. V was cut by 2 bases and J by 7 bases, with 9 bases left in between. Germline V gene data show CDR1 as SGHTA and CDR2 as FQGNSA.

The V gene is TRBV7-2, the J gene TRBJ1-6; tentative D call: TRBD1 (6 bases). The receptor was derived from a woman between 45 and 60 years old with alopecia areata. Some clones in this sample may be carry-over from other donors' samples. The starting material was whole blood, obtained in connection with sensitization to the hapten diphenylcyclopropenone (DPC). The CDR3 sequence is CASSLTQGNSPLHF. The DNA of the CDR3 is TGTGCCAGCAGCTTAACACAGGGAAATTCACCCCTCCACTTT.